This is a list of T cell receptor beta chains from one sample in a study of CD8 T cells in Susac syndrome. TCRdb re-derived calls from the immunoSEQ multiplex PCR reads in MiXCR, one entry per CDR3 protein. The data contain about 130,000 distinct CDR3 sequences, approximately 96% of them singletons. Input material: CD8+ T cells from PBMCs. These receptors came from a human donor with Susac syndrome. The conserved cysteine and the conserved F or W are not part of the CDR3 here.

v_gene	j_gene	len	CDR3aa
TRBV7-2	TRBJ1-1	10	ASSLSRTEAF
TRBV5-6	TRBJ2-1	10	ASTRDGNEQF
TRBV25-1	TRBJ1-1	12	ASSEAGVVTEAF
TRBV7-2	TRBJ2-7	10	ASSFDGYEQY
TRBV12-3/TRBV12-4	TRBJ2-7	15	ASSNPDLTSGSHEQY
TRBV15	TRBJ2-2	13	ATSRQGEPPGELF
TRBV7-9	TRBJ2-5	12	ASTSQGQRETQY
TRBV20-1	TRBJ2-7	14	SARERLAGGPWEQY
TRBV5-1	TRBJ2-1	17	ASSLDGSGAAPIYNEQF
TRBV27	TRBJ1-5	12	ASRPAASNQPQH
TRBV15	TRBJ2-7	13	ATSRDRGNSYEQY
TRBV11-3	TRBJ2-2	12	ASSPRDVPGELF
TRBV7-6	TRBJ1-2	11	ASSEGQGYGYT
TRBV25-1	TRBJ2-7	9	ASSDPGEQY
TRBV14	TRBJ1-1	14	ASSPPMIGRSTEAF
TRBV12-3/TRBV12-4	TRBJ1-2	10	ASSSDRYGYT
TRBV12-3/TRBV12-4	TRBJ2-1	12	ASSLTLAANEQF
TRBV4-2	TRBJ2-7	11	ASSQDGTYEQY
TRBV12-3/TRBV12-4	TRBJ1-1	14	ASSSGTGGADTEAF
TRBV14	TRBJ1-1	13	ASSLTQGFSTEAF
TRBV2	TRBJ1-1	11	ASEGRTYTEAF
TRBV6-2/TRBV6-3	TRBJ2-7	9	ASSSLREQY
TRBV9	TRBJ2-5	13	ASSVGDSMWETQY
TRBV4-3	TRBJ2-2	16	ASSQGLAGGPVDGELF
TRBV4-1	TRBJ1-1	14	ASSQGPTTGGFEAF
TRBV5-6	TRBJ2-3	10	ASSSMADTQY